A single sample is the source of the 15 T cell receptor beta chains below, sequenced in a study of T cells in women clearing cervical HPV infection. Assay: immunoSEQ multiplex PCR; the TCRdb copy retains only in-frame clones and omits some. The table counts approximately 31,000 clones; approximately 7.5% lies in the top ten. Specimen: blood buffy coat. The receptors come from a woman aged 18 to 75 with a cervical HPV16 infection that either progressed to CIN3+ or cleared (not recorded which).

Points on this clone: The CDR3 extends 3 residues past the end of the read, so its final part is completed from the germline J gene. Different DNA sequences within this sample yield the same CDR3. This chain connects TRBV20-1 to TRBJ2-1; maybe TRBD1 (5 bases). The CDR3 sequence is 12 residues long. Germline CDR1 and CDR2: DFQATT and SNEGSKA (reference sequence). Trimming shortened V by 3 bases and J by 3 bases, and 6 bases separated the two germline ends. The chain's CDR3 is CSASRVYNEQFF. The CDR3 bases that were read are TGCAGTGCTAGCAGGGTCTACAATGAG.

A note on this clone: Coverage ceases 3 residues before the CDR3 finishes, and the germline J gene fills in the end. The chain joins TRBV7-3 to TRBJ2-7, with D tentatively TRBD1 or TRBD2 (6 bases each). V was clipped by 5 bases and J by 3 bases, with 17 bases between them. Germline V gives CDR1 SGHTA, CDR2 FQGTGA. This CDR3 comprises 15 residues. CDR3 amino acids: CASSTAGGTHYEQYF. The DNA read from the CDR3 is TGTGCCAGCAGCACCGCTGGAGGGACACACTACGAG.

About this clone itself: The read falls 3 residues short of the CDR3 end, and the missing part is taken from the germline J gene. The J gene is TRBJ2-7, the V gene TRBV7-2, with 7 nucleotides matching TRBD1. The junction had 5 bases not matched to a gene; V was cut back by 6 bases and J by 0 bases. The germline CDR1 and CDR2 sequences are SGHTA and FQGNSA. The CDR3 consists of 14 residues. The part of the CDR3 DNA that was read is TGTGCCAGCAGAGAACAGGGGTTCTCCTACGAG. It specifies CASREQGFSYE. In full, the CDR3 reads CASREQGFSYEQYF.

With respect to this clone: Read sequence stops 3 residues before the CDR3 end, and the germline J gene provides the missing end. This chain uses TRBV5-1 with TRBJ2-7; 8 positions match TRBD1. The CDR3 sequence is 16 residues long. The germline V gene has CDR1 SGHRS and CDR2 YFSETQ. Trimming took 3 bases from V and 6 from J; bases not matched to a gene: 14. The DNA read from the CDR3 is TGCGCCAGCAGCTCCTCAGGGGGCGCTCAACATGGCGAG. Its protein is CASSSSGGAQHGE. The entire CDR3 reads CASSSSGGAQHGEQYF.

Turning to this clone: The read finishes 3 residues shy of the CDR3 end, and the germline J gene is used to complete it. The chain is built from TRBV19 and TRBJ2-1, with D possibly matching TRBD1 (5 bases). The V end lost 3 bases, the J end lost 6 bases, and 6 bases lay between the germline ends. The CDR3 loop spans 12 amino acids. Germline CDR1 and CDR2: LNHDA and SQIVND (reference sequence). Incomplete CDR3 DNA: TGTGCCAGTAGTATTGGGGCCAATGAG. This encodes CASSIGANE. In full, the CDR3 reads CASSIGANEQFF.

Comment on this clone: The missing CDR3 end, 3 residues past where the read stops, is filled in from the germline J gene. J is TRBJ1-5 and V is TRBV19; D gene ambiguous. Trimming took off 0 bases at V and 7 bases at J, with 13 bases between the two ends. The CDR3 contains 15 residues. Looked up from germline, CDR1 is LNHDA and CDR2 is SQIVND (reference sequence). The sequenced part of the CDR3 DNA is TGTGCCAGTAGTATAGAGGCCGGTTACTACCAGCCC. Translated: CASSIEAGYYQP. The full CDR3 protein reads CASSIEAGYYQPQHF.

As regards this clone: Read coverage stops 3 residues before the CDR3 terminus; the germline J gene supplies the remainder. The chain couples TRBV5-8 to TRBJ2-7; the D is unclear. Germline V gene data show CDR1 as SGHTS and CDR2 as YDEGEE. V was cut by 1 base and J by 2 bases, with 4 bases left in between. This CDR3 spans 12 amino acids. The sequenced CDR3 bases are TGTGCCAGCAGCTTGAATACCTACGAG. This encodes CASSLNTYE. The full CDR3 is CASSLNTYEQYF. The full variable domain, rest sourced from reference TRBV5-8 and TRBJ2-7, is EAGVTQSPTHLIKTRGQQATLRCSPISGHTSVYWYQQALGLGLQFLLWYDEGEERNRGNFPPRFSGRQFPNYSSELNVNALELEDSALYLCASSLNTYEQYFGPGTRLTVT.

As concerns this clone: Sequencing ends 3 residues short of the CDR3 end; the germline J gene provides the rest. The chain carries TRBV20-1 and TRBJ2-7; maybe TRBD1 (5 bases). Trimming took 3 bases from V and 4 from J, leaving 13 bases between them. The CDR3 has 13 residues. Germline assignment: CDR1 DFQATT and CDR2 SNEGSKA (reference sequence). Partial CDR3 DNA: TGCAGTGCTAGTCGCACAGGCTTGTACGAG. It yields the protein CSASRTGLYE. The entire CDR3 protein is CSASRTGLYEQYF.

On this clone: The read stops 3 residues short of the end of the CDR3; the missing end is completed from the germline J gene. V gene TRBV7-3 combines with J gene TRBJ2-1, with 7 bases aligning to TRBD2. The length of the CDR3 is 15 residues. Trimming at V came to 5 bases and at J to 4 bases, leaving 8 bases not matched to a gene. Germline V lookup: CDR1 SGHTA, CDR2 FQGTGA. CDR3 region: CASSLPSGGYNEQFF. The sequenced CDR3 bases are TGTGCCAGCAGCCTACCTAGCGGAGGTTACAATGAG.

On this clone: The read ends 3 residues shy of where the CDR3 ends; the end is completed using the germline J gene. Other nucleotide sequences from this sample produce the same CDR3. The J gene is TRBJ2-1, the V gene TRBV6-2 or TRBV6-3, with TRBD2 as a possible D gene (5 bases). CDR1 MNHEY and CDR2 SVGEGT come from the germline V gene. The CDR3 runs 15 residues. Deletions cut 0 bases from V and 0 bases from J, with 6 bases between. The sequenced CDR3 bases are TGTGCCAGCAGTTACTCGAGCGGCTCCTACAATGAG. Translating gives CASSYSSGSYNE. The whole CDR3 reads CASSYSSGSYNEQFF.

A remark on this clone: The read falls 3 residues short of the CDR3 end, and the missing part is taken from the germline J gene. The gene calls are TRBV5-1 and TRBJ1-3; D is possibly TRBD1 (6 bases). Trimming removed 1 base from V and 3 bases from J, with 23 bases in between. This CDR3 has 19 amino acids. Germline V CDR1 and CDR2: SGHRS, YFSETQ. Partial CDR3 DNA: TGCGCCAGCAGCTTGTCGTTATTTTCACAGGGCGGTATTGGAAACACC. Its translation: CASSLSLFSQGGIGNT. In full, the CDR3 is CASSLSLFSQGGIGNTIYF.

As concerns this clone: The CDR3 end is not reached by the read, which stops 3 residues before it; the germline J gene fills it in. The chain employs TRBV9 and TRBJ2-1, with no clear D. CDR1 SGDLS and CDR2 YYNGEE come from the germline V gene. CDR3 length: 16 amino acids. V was shortened by 0 bases and J by 0 bases, with 10 bases between the two germline ends. The CDR3 sequence: CASSVGQSGSYNEQFF. The CDR3 bases that were read are TGTGCCAGCAGCGTAGGTCAGTCAGGCTCCTACAATGAG.

As to this clone: The read finishes 3 residues shy of the CDR3 end, and the germline J gene is used to complete it. This chain uses TRBV7-3 with TRBJ1-1, with D hard to call. Germline CDR1 SGHTA, CDR2 FQGTGA. The CDR3 sequence is 13 residues long. Trimming stripped 3 bases from V and 1 base from J, with 6 bases between. The covered CDR3 bases are TGTGCCAGCAGCTTCGCGCGGAACACTGAA. As protein: CASSFARNTE. The entire CDR3 reads CASSFARNTEAFF.

As concerns this clone: The CDR3 end is not reached by the read, which stops 3 residues before it; the germline J gene fills it in. V is TRBV5-1 and J is TRBJ2-3; weak D call: TRBD2 (5 bases). The CDR3 length is 14 residues. From germline, CDR1 is SGHRS and CDR2 YFSETQ. CDR3 region: CASSRGEGIETQYF. The covered CDR3 bases are TGCGCCAGCAGCCGGGGAGAGGGCATAGAGACG.

On this clone: The CDR3 end falls 3 residues outside the read, so it is completed with the germline J gene. The chain is built from TRBV18 and TRBJ2-4; D not resolved. The CDR3 covers 15 residues. CDR1 and CDR2 from the germline V gene are KGHSH and LQKENI. The CDR3: CASSPYPVANYGQYF. CDR3 DNA (partial): TGTGCCAGCTCACCTTACCCTGTCGCTAACTATGGT.